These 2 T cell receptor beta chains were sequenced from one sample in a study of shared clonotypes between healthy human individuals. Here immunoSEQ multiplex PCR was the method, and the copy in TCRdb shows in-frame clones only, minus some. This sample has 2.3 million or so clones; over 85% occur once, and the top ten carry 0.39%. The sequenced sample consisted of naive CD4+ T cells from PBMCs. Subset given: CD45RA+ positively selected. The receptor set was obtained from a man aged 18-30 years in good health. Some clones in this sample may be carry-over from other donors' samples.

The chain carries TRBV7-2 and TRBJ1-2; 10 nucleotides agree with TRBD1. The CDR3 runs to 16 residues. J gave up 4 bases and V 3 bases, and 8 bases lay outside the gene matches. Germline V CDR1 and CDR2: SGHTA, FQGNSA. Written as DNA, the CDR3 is TGTGCCAGCAGCTTTACAGGGACAGGGGAACCCTATGGCTACACCTTC. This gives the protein CASSFTGTGEPYGYTF.

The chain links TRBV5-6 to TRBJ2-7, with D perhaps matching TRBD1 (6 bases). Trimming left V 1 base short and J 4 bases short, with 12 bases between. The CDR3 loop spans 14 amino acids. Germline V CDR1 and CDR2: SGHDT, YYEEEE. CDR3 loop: CASSLWHRAYEQYF. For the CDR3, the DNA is TGTGCCAGCAGCTTGTGGCACAGGGCTTACGAGCAGTACTTC.